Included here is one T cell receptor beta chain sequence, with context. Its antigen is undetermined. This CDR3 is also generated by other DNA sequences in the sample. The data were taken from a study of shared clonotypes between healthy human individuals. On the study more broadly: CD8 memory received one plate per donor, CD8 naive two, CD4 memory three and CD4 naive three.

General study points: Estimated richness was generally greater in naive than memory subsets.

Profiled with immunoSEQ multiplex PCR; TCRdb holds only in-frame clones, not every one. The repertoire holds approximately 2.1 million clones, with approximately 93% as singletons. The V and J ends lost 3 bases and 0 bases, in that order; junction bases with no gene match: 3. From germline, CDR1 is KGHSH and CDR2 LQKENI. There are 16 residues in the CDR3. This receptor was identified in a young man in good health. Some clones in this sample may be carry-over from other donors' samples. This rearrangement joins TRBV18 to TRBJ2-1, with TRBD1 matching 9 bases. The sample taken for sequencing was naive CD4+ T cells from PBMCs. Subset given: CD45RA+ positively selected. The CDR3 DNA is TGTGCCAGCTCACCCCAGACAGGGGGCTCCTACAATGAGCAGTTCTTC. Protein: CASSPQTGGSYNEQFF.